The entry that follows covers one T cell receptor (beta chain) sequence. The data originate from a study of blood T cell repertoires in COVID-19. The protocol was immunoSEQ multiplex PCR, while the TCRdb copy is restricted to in-frame clones and leaves out a portion. The sample consists of 400,000 or so clones, around 87% of them appearing once. The clonotype comes from a man between 40 and 49 years old in a cohort exposed to, infected with or recovered from COVID-19 (not recorded which). The sample taken for sequencing was PBMCs or T cells enriched from blood (not recorded which).

The CDR3 DNA reads as TGTGCCACCAGCAGGACCCAGGGGTATAGCAATCAGCCCCAGCATTTT. Translated: CATSRTQGYSNQPQHF. The rearrangement joins TRBV15 to TRBJ1-5; TRBD1 might be the D (6 bases). The CDR3 extends over 16 amino acids. Germline assignment: CDR1 LNHNV and CDR2 YYDKDF (reference sequence). Trimming removed 3 bases at V and 0 bases at J, with 12 bases between. The entire variable domain, with the rest obtained from reference TRBV15 and TRBJ1-5, is as follows: DAMVIQNPRYQVTQFGKPVTLSCSQTLNHNVMYWYQQKSSQAPKLLFHYYDKDFNNEADTPDNFQSRRPNTSFCFLDIRSPGLGDTAMYLCATSRTQGYSNQPQHFGDGTRLSIL.